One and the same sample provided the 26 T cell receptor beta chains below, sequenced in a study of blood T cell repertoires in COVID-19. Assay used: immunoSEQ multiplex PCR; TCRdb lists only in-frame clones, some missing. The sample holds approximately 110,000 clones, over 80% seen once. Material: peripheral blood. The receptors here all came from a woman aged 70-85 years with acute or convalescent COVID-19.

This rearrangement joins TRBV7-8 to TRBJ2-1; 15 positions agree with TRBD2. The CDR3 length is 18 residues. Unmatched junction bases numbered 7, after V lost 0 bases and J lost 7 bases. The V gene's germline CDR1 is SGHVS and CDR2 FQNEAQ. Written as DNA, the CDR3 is TGTGCCAGCAGCTTAGCCACGGGACTAGCGGGAGGTGGGAATGAGCAGTTCTTC. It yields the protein CASSLATGLAGGGNEQFF.

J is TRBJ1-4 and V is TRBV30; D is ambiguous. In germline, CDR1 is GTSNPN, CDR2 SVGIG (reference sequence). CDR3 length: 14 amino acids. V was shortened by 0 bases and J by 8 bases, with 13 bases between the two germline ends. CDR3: CAWSVLREGEKLFF. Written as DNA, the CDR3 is TGTGCCTGGAGTGTACTAAGGGAGGGAGAAAAACTGTTTTTT.

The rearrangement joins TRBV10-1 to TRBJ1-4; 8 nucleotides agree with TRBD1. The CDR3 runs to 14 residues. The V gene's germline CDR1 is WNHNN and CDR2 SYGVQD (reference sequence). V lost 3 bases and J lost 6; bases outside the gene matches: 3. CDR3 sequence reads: CASSEAGGDEKLFF. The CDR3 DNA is TGCGCCAGCAGTGAAGCAGGGGGCGATGAAAAACTGTTTTTT.

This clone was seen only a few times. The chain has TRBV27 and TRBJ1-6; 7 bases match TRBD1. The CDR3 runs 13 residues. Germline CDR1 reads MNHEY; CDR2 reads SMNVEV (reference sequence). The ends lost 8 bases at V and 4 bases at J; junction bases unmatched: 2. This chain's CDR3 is CASRDSYNSPLHF. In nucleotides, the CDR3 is TGTGCCAGCCGGGACAGTTATAATTCACCCCTCCACTTT.

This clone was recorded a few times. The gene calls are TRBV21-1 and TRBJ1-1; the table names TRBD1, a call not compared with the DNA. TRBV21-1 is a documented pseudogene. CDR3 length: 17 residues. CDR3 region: CASSKGMTGGPRTEAFF. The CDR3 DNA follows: TGTGCCAGCAGCAAAGGGATGACAGGGGGGCCACGCACTGAAGCTTTCTTT.

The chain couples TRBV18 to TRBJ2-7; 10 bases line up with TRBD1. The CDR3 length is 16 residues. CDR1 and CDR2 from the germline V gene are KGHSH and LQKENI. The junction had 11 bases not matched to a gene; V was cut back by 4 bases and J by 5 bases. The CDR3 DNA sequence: TGTGCCAGCTCACTCACTCCGGGACAGGGGAGCCACGAGCAGTACTTC. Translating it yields CASSLTPGQGSHEQYF.

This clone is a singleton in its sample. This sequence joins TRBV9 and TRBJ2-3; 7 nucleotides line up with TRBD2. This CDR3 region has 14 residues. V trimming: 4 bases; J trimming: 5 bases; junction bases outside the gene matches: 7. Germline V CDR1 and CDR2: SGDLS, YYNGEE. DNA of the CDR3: TGTGCCAGCAGCCCGACTAGCCAGGTAGATACGCAGTATTTT. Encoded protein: CASSPTSQVDTQYF. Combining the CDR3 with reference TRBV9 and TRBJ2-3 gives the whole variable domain DSGVTQTPKHLITATGQRVTLRCSPRSGDLSVYWYQQSLDQGLQFLIQYYNGEERAKGNILERFSAQQFPDLHSELNLSSLELGDSALYFCASSPTSQVDTQYFGPGTRLTVL.

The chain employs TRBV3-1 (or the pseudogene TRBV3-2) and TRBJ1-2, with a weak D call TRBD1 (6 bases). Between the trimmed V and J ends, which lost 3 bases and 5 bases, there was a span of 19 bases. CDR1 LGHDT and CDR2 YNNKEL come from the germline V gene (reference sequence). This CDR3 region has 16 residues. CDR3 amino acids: CASSHNSRGIWYGYTF. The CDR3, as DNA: TGTGCCAGCAGCCACAACTCTAGGGGGATTTGGTATGGCTACACCTTC.

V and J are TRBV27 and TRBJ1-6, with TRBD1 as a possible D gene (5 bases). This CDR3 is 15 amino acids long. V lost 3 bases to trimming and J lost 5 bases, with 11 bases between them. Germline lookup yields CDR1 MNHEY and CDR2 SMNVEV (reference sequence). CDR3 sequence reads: CASSFGVGDNSPLHF. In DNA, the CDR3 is TGTGCCAGCAGTTTCGGCGTAGGGGATAATTCACCCCTCCACTTT.

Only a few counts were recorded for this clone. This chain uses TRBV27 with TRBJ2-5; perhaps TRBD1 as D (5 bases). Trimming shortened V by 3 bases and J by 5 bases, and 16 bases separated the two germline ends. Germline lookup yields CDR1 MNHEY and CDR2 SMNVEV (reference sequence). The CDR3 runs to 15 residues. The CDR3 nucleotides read TGTGCCAGCAGTTTTTGGGGTAATAAGGGGGAGACCCAGTACTTC. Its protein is CASSFWGNKGETQYF.

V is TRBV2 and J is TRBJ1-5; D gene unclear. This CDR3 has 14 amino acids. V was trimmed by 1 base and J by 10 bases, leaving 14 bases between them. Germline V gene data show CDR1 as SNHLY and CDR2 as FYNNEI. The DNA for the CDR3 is TGTGCCAGCAGTGAAGGGAGGGTAGGGATACCCCAGCATTTT. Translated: CASSEGRVGIPQHF.

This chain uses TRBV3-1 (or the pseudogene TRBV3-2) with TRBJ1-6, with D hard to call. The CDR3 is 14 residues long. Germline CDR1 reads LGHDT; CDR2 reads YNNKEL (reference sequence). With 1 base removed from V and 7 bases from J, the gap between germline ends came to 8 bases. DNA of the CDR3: TGTGCCAGCAGCCAAGGACAAGCAAATTCACCCCTCCACTTT. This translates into CASSQGQANSPLHF.

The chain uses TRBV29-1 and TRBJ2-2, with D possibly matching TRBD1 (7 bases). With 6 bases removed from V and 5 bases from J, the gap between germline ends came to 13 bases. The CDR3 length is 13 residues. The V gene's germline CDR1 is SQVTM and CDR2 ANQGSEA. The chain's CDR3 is CSVSAGQTGELFF. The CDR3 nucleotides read TGCAGCGTCTCGGCGGGACAGACCGGGGAGCTGTTTTTT.

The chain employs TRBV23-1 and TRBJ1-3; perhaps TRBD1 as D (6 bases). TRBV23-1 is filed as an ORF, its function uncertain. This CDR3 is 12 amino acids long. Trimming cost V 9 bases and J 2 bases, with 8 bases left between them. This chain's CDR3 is CASRTAGNTIYF. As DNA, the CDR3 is TGCGCCAGTAGGACAGCTGGAAACACCATATATTTT.

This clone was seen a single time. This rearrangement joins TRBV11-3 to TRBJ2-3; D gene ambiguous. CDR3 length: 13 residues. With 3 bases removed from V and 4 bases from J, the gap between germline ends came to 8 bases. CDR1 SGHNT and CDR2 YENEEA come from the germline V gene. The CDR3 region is CASSLGEPDTQYF. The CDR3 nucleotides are TGTGCCAGCAGCTTGGGCGAGCCAGATACGCAGTATTTT.

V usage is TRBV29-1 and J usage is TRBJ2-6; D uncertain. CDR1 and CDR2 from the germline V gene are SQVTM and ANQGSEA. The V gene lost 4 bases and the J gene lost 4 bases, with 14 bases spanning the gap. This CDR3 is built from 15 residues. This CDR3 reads CSVVSVGSGANVLTF. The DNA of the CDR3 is TGCAGCGTTGTATCGGTTGGTTCGGGGGCCAACGTCCTGACTTTC.

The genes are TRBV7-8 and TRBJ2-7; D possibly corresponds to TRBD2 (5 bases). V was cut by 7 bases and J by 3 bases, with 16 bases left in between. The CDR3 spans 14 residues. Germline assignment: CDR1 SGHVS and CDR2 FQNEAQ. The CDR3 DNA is TGTGCCAGCACCGTCGGGGTCAACGACTACGAGCAGTACTTC. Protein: CASTVGVNDYEQYF.

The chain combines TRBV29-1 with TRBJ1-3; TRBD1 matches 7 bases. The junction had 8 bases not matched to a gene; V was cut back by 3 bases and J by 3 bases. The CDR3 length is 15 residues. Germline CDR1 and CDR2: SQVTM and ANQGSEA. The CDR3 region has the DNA TGCAGCGTTGATATGGGCCAGGGGGTTGGAAACACCATATATTTT. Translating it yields CSVDMGQGVGNTIYF.

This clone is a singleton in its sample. CDR3 in DNA: TGTGCCAGTAGTATAGATCCCCGGGGTCACACCGGGGAGCTGTTTTTT. Residues: CASSIDPRGHTGELFF. The chain has TRBV19 and TRBJ2-2, with TRBD2 as a possible D gene (5 bases). Trimming removed 0 bases at V and 3 bases at J, with 11 bases between. This CDR3 comprises 16 residues. Germline values: CDR1 LNHDA, CDR2 SQIVND (reference sequence).

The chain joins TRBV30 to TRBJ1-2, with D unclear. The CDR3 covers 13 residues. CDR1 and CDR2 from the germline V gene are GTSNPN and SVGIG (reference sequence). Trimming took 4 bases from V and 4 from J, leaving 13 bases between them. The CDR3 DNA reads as TGTGCCTGGATGACCGGGGAGTTCTATGGCTACACCTTC. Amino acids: CAWMTGEFYGYTF.

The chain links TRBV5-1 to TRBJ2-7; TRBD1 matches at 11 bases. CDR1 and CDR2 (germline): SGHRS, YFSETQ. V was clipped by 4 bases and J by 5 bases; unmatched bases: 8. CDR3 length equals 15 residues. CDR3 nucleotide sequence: TGCGCCAGCAGCCAAGACAGGACAGGGGGCAACGAGCAGTACTTC. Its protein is CASSQDRTGGNEQYF.

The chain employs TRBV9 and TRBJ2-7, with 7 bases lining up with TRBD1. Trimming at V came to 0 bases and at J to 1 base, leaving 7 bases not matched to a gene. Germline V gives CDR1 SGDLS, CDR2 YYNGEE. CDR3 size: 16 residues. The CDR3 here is CASSVGMDRWSYEQYF. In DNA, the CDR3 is TGTGCCAGCAGCGTAGGGATGGACAGGTGGTCCTACGAGCAGTACTTC.

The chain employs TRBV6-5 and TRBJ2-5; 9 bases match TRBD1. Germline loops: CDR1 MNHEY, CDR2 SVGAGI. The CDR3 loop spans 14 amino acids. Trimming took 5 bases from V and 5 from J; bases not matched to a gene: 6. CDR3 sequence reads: CASSTRDRGETQYF. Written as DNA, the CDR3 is TGTGCCAGCAGTACCCGAGACAGGGGGGAGACCCAGTACTTC.

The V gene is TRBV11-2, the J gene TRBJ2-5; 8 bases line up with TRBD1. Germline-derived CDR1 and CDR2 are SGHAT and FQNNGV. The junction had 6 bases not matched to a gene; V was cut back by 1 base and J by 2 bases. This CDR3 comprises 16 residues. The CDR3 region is CASSLAAWTGQETQYF. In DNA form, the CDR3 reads TGTGCCAGCAGCTTAGCGGCTTGGACAGGGCAAGAGACCCAGTACTTC.

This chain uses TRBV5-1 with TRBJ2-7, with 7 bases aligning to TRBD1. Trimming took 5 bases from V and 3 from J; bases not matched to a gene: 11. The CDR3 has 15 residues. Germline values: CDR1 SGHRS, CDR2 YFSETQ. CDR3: CASRRGDSKVYEQYF. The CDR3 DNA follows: TGCGCCAGCAGGCGAGGGGACAGCAAAGTCTACGAGCAGTACTTC.

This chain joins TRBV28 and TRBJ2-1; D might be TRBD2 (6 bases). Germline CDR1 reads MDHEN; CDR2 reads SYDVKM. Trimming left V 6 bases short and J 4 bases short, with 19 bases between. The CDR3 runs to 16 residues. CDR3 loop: CASRGTAGGRYNEQFF. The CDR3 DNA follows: TGTGCCAGCAGGGGGACTGCCGGAGGGCGGTACAATGAGCAGTTCTTC.